This T cell receptor beta chain appears in the sequencing data of a study of shared clonotypes between healthy human individuals. Partitioning of CD4+ cells yielded a CD45RA+ naive subset and a CD45RA-negative memory subset. Repertoires were generated with immunoSEQ multiplex PCR, while TCRdb's copy carries only in-frame clones and drops some. The sample yields over a million clones, approximately 98.5% seen once. Study results and caveats: An expected dependence of interdonor clonotype sharing on sequencing depth was noted. Tissue TCR repertoires likely differ from these blood-only repertoires. Of the naive CD4 clonotypes, approximately 5% were shared across several donors.

Regarding this clone: Its antigen is still unknown. This specimen includes other DNA sequences encoding the same CDR3.

The V and J ends lost 2 bases and 4 bases respectively, with 9 bases between them. Germline-derived CDR1 and CDR2 are SGHDN and FVKESK. This CDR3 contains 13 residues. The chain joins TRBV14 to TRBJ2-7, with D perhaps assigned TRBD1 or TRBD2 (6 bases each). The receptor's source is a man aged 25-45 years in good health. Sequenced: naive CD4+ T cells sorted from blood. Subset reported: CD45RA+ positively selected. This CDR3 is CASSQTGRYEQYF. The CDR3 bases are TGTGCCAGCAGCCAAACAGGGAGGTACGAGCAGTACTTC.